This T cell receptor (beta chain) is drawn from a study of beta chain features in type 1 diabetes. CDR3 length: 17 residues. Germline CDR1 is SGHRS and CDR2 is YFSETQ. V lost 4 bases to trimming and J lost 5 bases, with 22 bases between them. The whole isolated RNA underwent reverse transcription, so sequencing captured expressed TCRB transcripts. Method: immunoSEQ multiplex PCR; TCRdb's copy keeps in-frame clones and lacks some. The sample holds more than 85,000 clones, 30% to 40% seen once. Sequencing used stem cell memory CD4+ T cells from blood. This chain links TRBV5-1 with TRBJ2-1, with TRBD2 as a possible D gene (5 bases). The clonotype originates from a woman younger than 30 in good health. The CDR3 DNA is TGCGCCAGCAGCCGCCCCCCGGAGGCGAGTAGAAACAATGAGCAGTTCTTC. Translation: CASSRPPEASRNNEQFF.